This TCR beta chain originates from a study of circulating and synovial CD4+ cells in juvenile arthritis. The V and J ends lost 4 bases and 5 bases, in that order; junction bases with no gene match: 22. Germline V gene data show CDR1 as LGHNA and CDR2 as YSLEER. The CDR3 length is 19 residues. Study-wide findings and caveats: The pathogenic-like versus bulk T cell difference escaped Vbeta family analysis.

The repertoire was sequenced with immunoSEQ multiplex PCR; TCRdb's copy has only in-frame clones and lacks some. Found here are about 32,000 clones, roughly 96% of them singletons; the top ten hold about 0.61%. This clone was seen a single time. Its antigen is still unknown. V is TRBV4-3 and J is TRBJ1-1; TRBD1 aligns across 7 bases. The TCR comes from a human donor with juvenile idiopathic arthritis. Sequencing used CD4+ T cells from blood. CDR3 amino acids: CASSLMPKGARARRTEAFF. The CDR3 DNA reads as TGCGCCAGCAGCCTTATGCCTAAGGGGGCGCGAGCCCGGAGGACTGAAGCTTTCTTT.